What follows is one T cell receptor beta chain and its context. The sample is drawn from a study of blood T cell repertoires in COVID-19. As for the study in general: Specimens from acute and convalescent COVID-19 originated in the United States, Italy and Spain. The cDNA or gDNA used as material had been derived from T cells, B-cell-depleted T cells, or PBMCs.

Sequenced by immunoSEQ multiplex PCR; TCRdb stores in-frame clones only, minus some. The profile covers about 99,000 clones, with around 88% appearing a single time and less than 4.5% taken by the ten largest. Germline assignment: CDR1 SGHTA and CDR2 FQGNSA. V lost 3 bases to trimming and J lost 2 bases, with 7 bases between them. There are 13 residues in the CDR3. This chain connects TRBV7-2 to TRBJ1-2; the D is unclear. The specimen sequenced was peripheral blood. The TCR was taken from a human donor in a cohort sampled during active COVID-19. The CDR3 DNA sequence: TGTGCCAGCAGCTTTTCGGGAAACTATGGCTACACCTTC. The encoded protein is CASSFSGNYGYTF.